The T cell receptor beta chain described here comes from a study of T cell responses to AZD1222 COVID-19 vaccine. Study information: Investigators merged groups given second doses at roughly 4 or roughly 12 weeks.

Broader study findings: None of the repertoires were sampled until the peak T cell response had passed. Targets within unmutated variant regions were reportedly found for nearly half of spike-specific TCRs.

Details on this clone: The antigen is unknown.

The V gene's germline CDR1 is SGHRS and CDR2 YFSETQ. With 1 base clipped from V and 3 bases from J, the junction kept 5 bases outside the gene matches. The CDR3 contains 15 residues. TCRdb keeps only in-frame clones here, not all; method: immunoSEQ multiplex PCR. The table has 90,000 to 150,000 clones, around 85% seen once; the top ten hold roughly 2.4%. The clonotype was recovered from an adult in good health. The rearrangement uses TRBV5-1 and TRBJ2-7; 9 nucleotides agree with TRBD1. Here the sequenced sample was peripheral blood, taken on day 0 of AZD1222 vaccination. The CDR3 loop is CASSLWATGGYEQYF. The CDR3 DNA sequence: TGCGCCAGCAGCTTGTGGGCGACAGGGGGCTACGAGCAGTACTTC. Full variable domain (rest looked up from reference TRBV5-1 and TRBJ2-7): KAGVTQTPRYLIKTRGQQVTLSCSPISGHRSVSWYQQTPGQGLQFLFEYFSETQRNKGNFPGRFSGRQFSNSRSEMNVSTLELGDSALYLCASSLWATGGYEQYFGPGTRLTVT.